Detailed here is one TCR beta chain. Germline and junction disagree at one end, which may indicate a read error. Primers used in a second PCR of roughly 6 to 11 cycles were a sample-barcoded 5' primer and a J-beta primer mix. Any given sample supplied a minimum of 2.5 million CDR3-containing paired-end reads. TCRdb redid the calling of the 5' RACE reads with MiXCR, one entry per CDR3 protein. In the table there are around 870,000 distinct CDR3 sequences, 25% to 30% of which are singletons. Whenever a sample was processed, at least 6.5 million PBMCs were isolated. Per individual sample, total RNA of at least 5.5 micrograms was extracted. The data are from a study of blood T cells in healthy people across ages. Material: blood. This sequence originates from a woman aged 80 or over in good health.

CDR3: CASRYSKLETQYF. In DNA, the CDR3 is TGTGCCAGCAGGTACTCGAAACTAGAGACCCAGTACTTC. This chain links TRBV6-2 or TRBV6-3 with TRBJ2-5; D is uncertain. This CDR3 has 13 residues. Germline CDR1 reads MNHEY; CDR2 reads SVGEGT.